One and the same sample provided the 28 T cell receptor beta chains below, sequenced in a study of T cells in Graves' hyperthyroidism and ophthalmopathy. Amplified regions were TCR beta CDR3 sequences from RNA transcripts. HTBI primers were employed in a first-round RT-PCR of the TCR CDR3. One entry per CDR3 protein results from TCRdb running MiXCR on the multiplex PCR reads. The sample has 540,000 or so distinct CDR3 sequences; 40% to 55% are singletons. The sequenced sample consisted of peripheral blood or thyroid tissue (not recorded which). These receptors were obtained from an adult woman with Graves' disease, either hyperthyroidism or ophthalmopathy (not recorded which).

In regard to this clonotype: The CDR3 ends on some other residue instead of the conserved phenylalanine or tryptophan, so this is likely a read error. It is unclear where the CDR3 begins or ends on the DNA, so no DNA is shown, and the CDR3 is as TCRdb lists it. The rearrangement joins TRBV18 to TRBJ2-7. CDR1 KGHSH and CDR2 LQKENI come from the germline V gene. The CDR3 extends over 13 residues, inclusive of both ends. The CDR3 here is CASSPPGQYEQHL.

The rearrangement joins TRBV20-1 to TRBJ2-7; TRBD1 matches at 12 bases. The germline CDR1 and CDR2 sequences are DFQATT and SNEGSKA (reference sequence). The ends lost 1 base at V and 5 bases at J; junction bases unmatched: 6. The CDR3 spans 15 residues. In DNA form, the CDR3 reads TGCAGTGCTAGAGGGGACAGGGGGCGCGAAAACGAGCAGTACTTC. As protein: CSARGDRGRENEQYF.

The chain links TRBV29-1 to TRBJ1-2, with unresolved D. The CDR3 runs 9 residues. Germline CDR1 and CDR2: SQVTM and ANQGSEA. V was shortened by 4 bases and J by 7 bases, with 4 bases between the two germline ends. DNA of the CDR3: TGCAGCGTTGGCGCTGGCTACACCTTC. Its translation is CSVGAGYTF.

Worth noting for this clonotype: Likely a read error: the CDR3 ends without its conserved phenylalanine or tryptophan. J is TRBJ1-1 and V is TRBV5-1; no firm D call. V was clipped by 0 bases and J by 1 base, with 7 bases between them. The germline gives CDR1 SGHRS, CDR2 YFSETQ. The CDR3 is made up of 14 amino acids. The CDR3 DNA sequence: TGCGCCAGCAGCTTGGGCCATCGGAACACTGAAGCTTTCCTT. Translation: CASSLGHRNTEAFL.

This clonotype was observed at least ten times. Germline is not matched at one junction end, which may reflect a read error. The gene calls are TRBV5-1 and TRBJ1-1; 8 positions match TRBD1. This CDR3 comprises 14 residues. The V gene's germline CDR1 is SGHRS and CDR2 YFSETQ. CDR3 bases: TGTGCCAGCAGTCTGGGACAGGCGAACACTGAAGCTTTCTTT. It specifies CASSLGQANTEAFF. The full variable domain, completed using reference TRBV5-1 and TRBJ1-1, is KAGVTQTPRYLIKTRGQQVTLSCSPISGHRSVSWYQQTPGQGLQFLFEYFSETQRNKGNFPGRFSGRQFSNSRSEMNVSTLELGDSALYLCASSLGQANTEAFFGQGTRLTVV.

This clonotype came up many times. The chain carries TRBV7-2 and TRBJ1-1, with D unclear. Germline V gives CDR1 SGHTA, CDR2 FQGNSA. Trimming cost V 10 bases and J 1 base, with 10 bases left between them. The CDR3 totals 12 residues. The CDR3, as DNA: TGTGCCAATTCTTGGGGGAACACTGAAGCTTTCTTT. Translated: CANSWGNTEAFF.

A note on this clonotype: A junction boundary mismatches the germline segment, possibly from a read error. V gene TRBV19 combines with J gene TRBJ2-6; D is possibly TRBD1 (5 bases). The CDR3 extends over 15 amino acids. In germline, CDR1 is LNHDA, CDR2 SQIVND (reference sequence). The CDR3 sequence: CASSTMTGGANVRTF. The CDR3 nucleotides read TGTGCCAGTAGCACTATGACTGGTGGGGCCAACGTCCGGACTTTC.

This clonotype was detected only a few times. A clone one base away is much larger, so this may be a read error. The chain carries TRBV7-3 and TRBJ1-5; D remains unclear. Trimming took off 5 bases at V and 6 bases at J, with 14 bases between the two ends. The CDR3 covers 14 residues. CDR1 is SGHTA and CDR2 is FQGTGA in the germline V gene. CDR3 bases: TGTGCCAGCAGCCGGGCAGAAGGTATTCAGCCCCAGCATTTT. Amino acid sequence: CASSRAEGIQPQHF.

This chain links TRBV7-9 with TRBJ1-5; D not resolved. Trimming shortened V by 9 bases and J by 5 bases, and 11 bases separated the two germline ends. Germline V gene lookup returns CDR1 SEHNR and CDR2 FQNEAQ (reference sequence). The CDR3 extends over 12 amino acids. CDR3 in DNA: TGTGCCAGTCAGGAAGGCGATCAGCCCCAGCATTTT. Encoded protein: CASQEGDQPQHF. The entire variable domain, with the rest obtained from reference TRBV7-9 and TRBJ1-5, is as follows: DTGVSQNPRHKITKRGQNVTFRCDPISEHNRLYWYRQTLGQGPEFLTYFQNEAQLEKSRLLSDRFSAERPKGSFSTLEIQRTEQGDSAMYLCASQEGDQPQHFGDGTRLSIL.

This chain joins TRBV20-1 and TRBJ2-6; TRBD1 or TRBD2 may be the D gene (5 bases each). Per the germline V gene, CDR1 is DFQATT and CDR2 is SNEGSKA (reference sequence). This CDR3 spans 18 amino acids. Trimming took 3 bases from V and 2 from J, leaving 20 bases between them. The chain's CDR3 is CSASGAPGKLTGANVLTF. CDR3 DNA sequence: TGCAGTGCTAGCGGGGCACCAGGGAAGCTGACTGGGGCCAACGTCCTGACTTTC.

This chain uses TRBV7-9 with TRBJ2-1; no clear D gene. Per the germline V gene, CDR1 is SEHNR and CDR2 is FQNEAQ (reference sequence). This CDR3 contains 14 residues. The DNA of the CDR3 is TGTGCGACCCAGGACGGATCTCCCTACAATGAGCAGTTCTTC. Translating gives CATQDGSPYNEQFF.

Ten or more counts support this clonotype. V usage is TRBV7-9 and J usage is TRBJ1-4; TRBD1 is a possible D gene (6 bases). The CDR3 consists of 14 residues. Germline values: CDR1 SEHNR, CDR2 FQNEAQ (reference sequence). V lost 5 bases, J lost 6 bases, and 13 bases lay in between. The CDR3 DNA sequence: TGTGCCAGCAGCGGCCCGGGACACCATGAAAAACTGTTTTTT. This codes for CASSGPGHHEKLFF.

Ten or more counts support this clonotype. V usage is TRBV5-1 and J usage is TRBJ2-5, with D possibly being TRBD2 (5 bases). Trimming shortened V by 0 bases and J by 7 bases, and 16 bases separated the two germline ends. Germline CDR1 reads SGHRS; CDR2 reads YFSETQ. This CDR3 is built from 15 residues. The CDR3 nucleotides are TGCGCCAGCAGCTTGGCCGGACTTGCCGGCGGGACCCAGTACTTC. Translating gives CASSLAGLAGGTQYF.

The chain joins TRBV28 to TRBJ1-1; a possible D gene is TRBD1 (5 bases). The length of the CDR3 is 12 residues. V lost 8 bases to trimming and J lost 6 bases, with 13 bases between them. Looked up from germline, CDR1 is MDHEN and CDR2 is SYDVKM. This CDR3 is CASRQTWAEAFF. The DNA for the CDR3 is TGTGCCAGCCGACAGACATGGGCTGAAGCTTTCTTT.

This clonotype has more than one count but fewer than ten. The rearrangement uses TRBV27 and TRBJ1-4, with a possible D match to TRBD1 (6 bases). There are 14 residues in the CDR3. The germline V gene encodes CDR1 MNHEY and CDR2 SMNVEV (reference sequence). Trimming took off 6 bases at V and 8 bases at J, with 16 bases between the two ends. CDR3 DNA sequence: TGTGCCAGCAGCCCATACAGGGATGGGGAAAAACTGTTTTTT. Translated: CASSPYRDGEKLFF.

This chain links TRBV24-1 with TRBJ1-2; 9 positions agree with TRBD1. Trimming took 4 bases from V and 4 from J; bases not matched to a gene: 9. The germline V gene has CDR1 KGHDR and CDR2 SFDVKD. CDR3 length equals 16 residues. The CDR3 DNA reads TGTGCCACCAGTGAGAACAGGGACAGGGCGCTCTATGGCTACACCTTC. Translation: CATSENRDRALYGYTF.

This clonotype was counted at least ten times. This rearrangement joins TRBV7-9 to TRBJ1-1, with unresolved D. CDR3 length: 13 residues. From germline, CDR1 is SEHNR and CDR2 FQNEAQ (reference sequence). V lost 11 bases and J lost 6, with 19 bases in between. The CDR3 region is CAATRDLLPEAFF. In nucleotides, the CDR3 is TGTGCCGCCACCCGAGACCTCCTTCCTGAAGCTTTCTTT.

This clonotype showed up many times. This chain uses TRBV7-9 with TRBJ2-7, with TRBD1 as a possible D gene (7 bases). The V end was cut by 1 base, the J end by 11 bases, with 21 bases between. Looked up from germline, CDR1 is SEHNR and CDR2 is FQNEAQ (reference sequence). The CDR3 is made up of 15 amino acids. The CDR3 loop reads CASSLGGTAALWEYF. The CDR3 bases are TGTGCCAGCAGCTTAGGCGGGACAGCTGCCCTCTGGGAGTACTTC.

The chain has TRBV15 and TRBJ1-3, with D perhaps matching TRBD1 (5 bases). Deletions cut 5 bases from V and 8 bases from J, with 16 bases between. Germline lookup yields CDR1 LNHNV and CDR2 YYDKDF (reference sequence). This CDR3 has 14 residues. CDR3 amino acids: CATSSPGGTYTIYF. The CDR3 DNA is TGTGCCACCAGCTCCCCGGGAGGGACCTACACCATATATTTT.

This chain joins TRBV28 and TRBJ2-5, with D tentatively TRBD2 (6 bases). CDR3 size: 14 residues. The germline V gene encodes CDR1 MDHEN and CDR2 SYDVKM. V was pared by 4 bases and J by 2 bases, with 11 bases between. CDR3 coding DNA: TGTGCCAGCAGTTCCGGGGGTTTTCAAGAGACCCAGTACTTC. This sequence encodes CASSSGGFQETQYF.

This clonotype was recorded many times. The chain links TRBV7-2 to TRBJ1-1; tentative D call: TRBD1 (6 bases). Trimming took 4 bases from V and 6 from J, leaving 15 bases between them. The CDR3 consists of 14 residues. Germline V gene lookup returns CDR1 SGHTA and CDR2 FQGNSA. The CDR3 DNA follows: TGTGCCAGCAGCTGGGGGGCGCCGTCAGCTGAAGCTTTCTTT. It codes for CASSWGAPSAEAFF.

V gene TRBV19 combines with J gene TRBJ1-1, with 8 bases lining up with TRBD1. The V and J ends lost 9 bases and 3 bases, in that order; junction bases with no gene match: 12. The germline V gene has CDR1 LNHDA and CDR2 SQIVND (reference sequence). The CDR3 runs 15 residues. CDR3: CASSYRTGSDTEAFF. CDR3 sequence (DNA): TGTGCCAGCAGTTACCGGACAGGGTCCGACACTGAAGCTTTCTTT.

The V call is TRBV11-1, the J call TRBJ2-7; D is unresolved. Trimming cost V 2 bases and J 4 bases, with 15 bases left between them. Germline V gives CDR1 SGHAT, CDR2 FQDESV (reference sequence). The CDR3 loop spans 15 amino acids. The CDR3 here is CASSLPGAARYEQYF. The CDR3 region has the DNA TGTGCCAGCAGCTTACCCGGAGCAGCACGATACGAGCAGTACTTC.

The chain carries TRBV24-1 and TRBJ1-2; TRBD1 matches at 9 bases. V dropped 2 bases and J dropped 8; count of bases not matched to a gene: 11. Germline V gene lookup returns CDR1 KGHDR and CDR2 SFDVKD. The CDR3 loop spans 16 amino acids. In DNA, the CDR3 is TGTGCCACCAGTGATTCGAACCGGGACAGGGTAAGCGGCTACACCTTC. Protein product: CATSDSNRDRVSGYTF.

The J gene is TRBJ2-5, the V gene TRBV7-2; D gene uncertain. V lost 5 bases, J lost 8 bases, and 21 bases lay in between. CDR3 length: 15 residues. CDR1 SGHTA and CDR2 FQGNSA come from the germline V gene. DNA of the CDR3: TGTACCAGCAGCCCTCGCAGACCCGAAGAGGCTACCCAGTACTTC. Translating gives CTSSPRRPEEATQYF.

The V call is TRBV20-1, the J call TRBJ2-5; the match to TRBD2 covers 9 bases. The CDR3 runs to 16 residues. Germline V gene data show CDR1 as DFQATT and CDR2 as SNEGSKA (reference sequence). Germline trimming cut 3 bases from V and 2 bases from J; bases unmatched to any gene: 10. The CDR3 region is CSASSPWTSEQETQYF. CDR3 bases: TGCAGTGCTAGTAGCCCATGGACTAGCGAACAAGAGACCCAGTACTTC.

The CDR3 here is CASSGWGHGLQGGEETQYF. CDR3 coding DNA: TGTGCCAGCAGCGGGTGGGGACACGGCTTACAGGGCGGGGAAGAGACCCAGTACTTC. The V call is TRBV11-2, the J call TRBJ2-5; D tentatively fits TRBD1 or TRBD2 (6 bases each). The CDR3 runs 19 residues. Deletions cut 5 bases from V and 3 bases from J, with 28 bases between. Germline V gene lookup returns CDR1 SGHAT and CDR2 FQNNGV.

The sample holds a few counts of this clonotype. The gene calls are TRBV29-1 and TRBJ2-7; TRBD1 matches 7 bases. V lost 7 bases, J lost 2 bases, and 11 bases stayed unmatched. Germline lookup yields CDR1 SQVTM and CDR2 ANQGSEA. There are 14 residues in the CDR3. CDR3 nucleotides: TGCAGCGCCCTAAGAGACCAGGGGGCCTACGAGCAGTACTTC. It specifies CSALRDQGAYEQYF.